Listed here is a single TCR beta chain. Some clones are missing from TCRdb's copy, which holds only in-frame ones; the method was immunoSEQ multiplex PCR. The sample has approximately 170,000 clones; about 90% are singletons. This entry belongs to a study of blood T cell repertoires in COVID-19. The CDR3 is 16 residues long. With 7 bases removed from V and 4 bases from J, the gap between germline ends came to 22 bases. Germline V CDR1 and CDR2: LNHDA, SQIVND (reference sequence). The material sequenced was peripheral blood. This clonotype originated in a woman between 55 and 75 years old with COVID-19, enrolled during active disease. The chain combines TRBV19 with TRBJ1-2, with TRBD1 as a possible D gene (5 bases). The CDR3 nucleotides read TGTGCCAGTACCCGACTACCGGGGGAATCTGTCTATGGCTACACCTTC. Its protein product is CASTRLPGESVYGYTF. Variable domain in full (rest from reference TRBV19 and TRBJ1-2): DGGITQSPKYLFRKEGQNVTLSCEQNLNHDAMYWYRQDPGQGLRLIYYSQIVNDFQKGDIAEGYSVSREKKESFPLTVTSAQKNPTAFYLCASTRLPGESVYGYTFGSGTRLTVV.